Shown below are 6 T cell receptor beta chains from a single sample sequenced in a study of T cell repertoires in cytomegalovirus infection. In TCRdb, the reads were re-called with MiXCR into one record per CDR3 protein. The sample carries about 770,000 distinct CDR3 sequences, 25% to 30% recorded once. No antigens are known for them. Material: cultured CD8+ T cells from PBMCs, obtained from culture after CMV antigen stimulation. The source is a human donor in good health (CMV status not recorded). Some clones in this sample may be carry-over from other donors' samples.

The chain couples TRBV27 to TRBJ2-3, with 7 bases that match TRBD1. CDR3 length equals 12 residues. The V segment lost 5 bases and the J segment 11 bases; nucleotides outside the gene matches: 7. CDR1 and CDR2 (germline): MNHEY, SMNVEV (reference sequence). The CDR3 protein is CASSQGQFGQYF. The CDR3 nucleotides are TGTGCCAGCAGTCAGGGACAGTTTGGGCAGTATTTT.

Concerning this clonotype itself: An end of the junction differs from the germline gene, which may be a read error. The CDR3 loop is CASSTRWRGPLYERYF. The CDR3 DNA follows: TGTGCCAGCAGCACCCGGTGGCGAGGCCCTCTATACGAGCGGTACTTC. The chain couples TRBV11-1 to TRBJ2-7; D unclear. Germline V gene lookup returns CDR1 SGHAT and CDR2 FQDESV (reference sequence). The CDR3 sequence is 16 residues long. The whole variable domain, filled in from reference TRBV11-1 and TRBJ2-7, reads EAEVAQSPRYKITEKSQAVAFWCDPISGHATLYWYRQILGQGPELLVQFQDESVVDDSQLPKDRFSAERLKGVDSTLKIQPAELGDSAMYLCASSTRWRGPLYERYFGPGTRLTVT.

This clonotype has more than one count but fewer than ten. The chain links TRBV5-6 to TRBJ2-4; 7 positions match TRBD2. The V and J ends lost 3 bases and 2 bases, in that order; junction bases with no gene match: 11. CDR1 and CDR2 from the germline V gene are SGHDT and YYEEEE. The CDR3 has 17 residues. The CDR3 DNA follows: TGTGCCAGCAGCTCCCCCGGCAGCGGGGCCTCCAAAAACATTCAGTACTTC. Residues: CASSSPGSGASKNIQYF.

The V gene is TRBV29-1, the J gene TRBJ2-1; 10 bases match TRBD2. Trimming at V came to 5 bases and at J to 14 bases, leaving 18 bases not matched to a gene. Germline V lookup: CDR1 SQVTM, CDR2 ANQGSEA. This CDR3 is built from 15 residues. CDR3 DNA sequence: TGCAGCGTTTACGGAAGGGTAGCGGGGGGTGTTCCCGAGTTCTTC. Translated, it gives CSVYGRVAGGVPEFF.

At least ten counts were recorded for this clonotype. The V and J genes are TRBV7-6 and TRBJ2-1; 9 nucleotides match TRBD2. Losses at the gene ends were 3 bases for V and 7 bases for J; bases not matched to a gene: 4. The germline gives CDR1 SGHVS, CDR2 FNYEAQ. This CDR3 has 14 amino acids. In DNA form, the CDR3 reads TGTGCCAGCAGCTTGGGACTAGCAGGGAATGAGCAGTTCTTC. Protein: CASSLGLAGNEQFF.

This clonotype was counted at least ten times. V is TRBV7-2 and J is TRBJ2-3, with no clear D. Germline CDR1 is SGHTA and CDR2 is FQGNSA. The CDR3 loop spans 13 amino acids. Deletions cut 5 bases from V and 4 bases from J, with 10 bases between. The CDR3 spells CASSLASADTQYF. The CDR3 nucleotides read TGTGCCAGCAGCCTCGCAAGCGCAGATACGCAGTATTTT.